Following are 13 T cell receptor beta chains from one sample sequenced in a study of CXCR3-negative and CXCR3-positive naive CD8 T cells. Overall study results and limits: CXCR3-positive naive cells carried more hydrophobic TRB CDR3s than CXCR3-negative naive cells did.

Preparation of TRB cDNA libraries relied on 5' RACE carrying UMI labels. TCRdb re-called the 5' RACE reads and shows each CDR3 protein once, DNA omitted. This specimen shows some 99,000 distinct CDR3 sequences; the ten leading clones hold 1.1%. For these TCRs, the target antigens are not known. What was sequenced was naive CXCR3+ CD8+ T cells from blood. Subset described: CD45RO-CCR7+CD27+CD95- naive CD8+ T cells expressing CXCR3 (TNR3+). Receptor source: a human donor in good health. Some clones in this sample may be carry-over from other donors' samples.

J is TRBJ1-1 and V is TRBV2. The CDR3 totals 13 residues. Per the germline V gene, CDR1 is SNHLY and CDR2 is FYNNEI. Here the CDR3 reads CASSKNGNTEAFF.

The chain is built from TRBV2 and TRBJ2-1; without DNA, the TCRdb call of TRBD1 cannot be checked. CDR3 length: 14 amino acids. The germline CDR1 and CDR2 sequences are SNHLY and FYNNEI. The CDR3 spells CASTTGTLYNEQFF.

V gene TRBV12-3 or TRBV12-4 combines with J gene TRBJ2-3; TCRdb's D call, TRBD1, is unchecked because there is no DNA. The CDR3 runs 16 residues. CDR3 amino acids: CATENKTRVSTDTQYF.

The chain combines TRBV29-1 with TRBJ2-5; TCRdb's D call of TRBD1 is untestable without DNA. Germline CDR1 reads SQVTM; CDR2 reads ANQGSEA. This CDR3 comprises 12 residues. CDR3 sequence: CSGKTGSETQYF.

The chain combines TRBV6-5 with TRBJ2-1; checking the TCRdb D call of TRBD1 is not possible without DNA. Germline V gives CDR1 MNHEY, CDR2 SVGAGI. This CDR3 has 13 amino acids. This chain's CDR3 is CASSYGRVNEQFF.

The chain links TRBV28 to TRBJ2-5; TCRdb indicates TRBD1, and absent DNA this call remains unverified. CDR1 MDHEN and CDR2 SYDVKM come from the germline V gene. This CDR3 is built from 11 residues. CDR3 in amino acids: CASSLSTAQYF. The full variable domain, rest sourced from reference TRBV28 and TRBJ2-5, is DVKVTQSSRYLVKRTGEKVFLECVQDMDHENMFWYRQDPGLGLRLIYFSYDVKMKEKGDIPEGYSVSREKKERFSLILESASTNQTSMYLCASSLSTAQYFGPGTRLLVL.

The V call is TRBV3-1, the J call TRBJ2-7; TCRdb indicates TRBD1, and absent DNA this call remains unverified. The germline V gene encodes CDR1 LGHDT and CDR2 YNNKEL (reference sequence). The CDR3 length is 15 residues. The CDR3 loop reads CASSREGARSYEQYF.

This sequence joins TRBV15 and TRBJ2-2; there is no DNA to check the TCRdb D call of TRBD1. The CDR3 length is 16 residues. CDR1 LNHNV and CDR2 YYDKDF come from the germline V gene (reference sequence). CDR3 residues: CATSGGTGGNTGELFF.

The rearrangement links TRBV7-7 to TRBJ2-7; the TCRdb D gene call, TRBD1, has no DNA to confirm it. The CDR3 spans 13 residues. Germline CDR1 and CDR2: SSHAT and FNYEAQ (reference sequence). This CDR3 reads CASSPGQGDEQYF.

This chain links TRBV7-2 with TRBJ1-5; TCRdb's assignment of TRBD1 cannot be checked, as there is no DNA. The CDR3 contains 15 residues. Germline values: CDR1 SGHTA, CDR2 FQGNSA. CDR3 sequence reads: CASSSGTGGMKPQHF.

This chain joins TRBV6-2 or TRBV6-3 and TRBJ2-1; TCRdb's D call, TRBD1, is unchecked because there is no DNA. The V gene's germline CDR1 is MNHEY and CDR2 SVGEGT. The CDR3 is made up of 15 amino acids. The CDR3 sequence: CASSSGVLLFYEQFF.

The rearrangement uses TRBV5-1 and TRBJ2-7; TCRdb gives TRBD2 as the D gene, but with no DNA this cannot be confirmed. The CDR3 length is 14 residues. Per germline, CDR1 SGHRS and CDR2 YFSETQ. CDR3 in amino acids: CASSLELANYEQYF.

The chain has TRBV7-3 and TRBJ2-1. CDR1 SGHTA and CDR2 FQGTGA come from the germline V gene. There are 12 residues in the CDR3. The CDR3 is CASSLSADEQFF.